This entry describes one TCR beta chain. Its antigen is still unknown. Generated by immunoSEQ multiplex PCR, the TCRdb table keeps only in-frame clones and is missing some. Recorded for this sample: around 140,000 clones. The sample originates from a study of T cell responses to AZD1222 COVID-19 vaccine. The CDR3 is 14 residues long. V was trimmed by 2 bases and J by 2 bases, leaving 7 bases between them. Germline CDR1 and CDR2: SNHLY and FYNNEI. Points from the study as a whole: Spike-specific TCR breadth and depth were elevated following two AZD1222 doses. Baseline seropositivity characterized only a handful of AZD1222 recipients. The span of vaccine-associated CD4 TCRs extended across spike, with dominance at 160-218 and 743-854.

The specimen sequenced was peripheral blood. This TCR came from an adult in good health. The genes are TRBV2 and TRBJ1-3, with unresolved D. The CDR3 sequence is CASSENLAGNTIYF. As DNA, the CDR3 is TGTGCCAGCAGTGAAAATCTCGCTGGAAACACCATATATTTT. Using reference TRBV2 and TRBJ1-3 for the parts outside the CDR3, the full variable domain is EPEVTQTPSHQVTQMGQEVILRCVPISNHLYFYWYRQILGQKVEFLVSFYNNEISEKSEIFDDQFSVERPDGSNFTLKIRSTKLEDSAMYFCASSENLAGNTIYFGEGSWLTVV.